The next 6 T cell receptor beta chains were all read from a single sample in a study of T cell clonality in common variable immunodeficiency. This table comes from immunoSEQ multiplex PCR, and its TCRdb copy is limited to in-frame clones, with some not included. There are approximately 44,000 clones in the sample, none observed a single time. The sequenced material came from peripheral blood mononuclear cells. All receptors come from a person aged 18 to 70 in good health.

This clone was recorded at least ten times. The sequence runs out 3 residues before the end of the CDR3; the remainder is reconstructed from the germline J gene. The chain links TRBV9 to TRBJ2-5, with 8 bases fitting TRBD2. Germline values: CDR1 SGDLS, CDR2 YYNGEE. The CDR3 runs to 15 residues. With 0 bases clipped from V and 4 bases from J, the junction kept 5 bases outside the gene matches. CDR3 loop: CASSVGGLVRETQYF. Partial CDR3 DNA: TGTGCCAGCAGCGTAGGGGGACTAGTGAGAGAGACC.

In this sample, this clone turned up many times. This CDR3 is CATSERTSGRSTDTQYF. CDR3 DNA, as far as it was read: TGTGCCACCAGTGAACGGACTAGCGGGCGGAGCACAGATACG. The chain joins TRBV24-1 to TRBJ2-3, with TRBD2 matching over 11 bases. The CDR3 goes on 3 residues after the read ends, and that part is filled in from the germline J gene. V lost 4 bases, J lost 0 bases, and 5 bases stayed unmatched. CDR3 length: 17 amino acids. Germline V gives CDR1 KGHDR, CDR2 SFDVKD.

This clone was counted many times. Coverage ceases 3 residues before the CDR3 finishes, and the germline J gene fills in the end. The chain employs TRBV5-1 and TRBJ2-5, with a weak D call TRBD1 (5 bases). The V gene's germline CDR1 is SGHRS and CDR2 YFSETQ. There are 13 residues in the CDR3. V lost 2 bases, J lost 5 bases, and 10 bases lay in between. The CDR3 reads CASSLQAGETQYF. The CDR3 bases that were read are TGCGCCAGCAGCTTACAGGCAGGGGAGACC.

This clone came up many times. The CDR3 end is not reached by the read, which stops 3 residues before it; the germline J gene fills it in. The genes are TRBV20-1 and TRBJ2-7; D is undetermined. The length of the CDR3 is 13 residues. Germline assignment: CDR1 DFQATT and CDR2 SNEGSKA (reference sequence). V gave up 3 bases and J gave up 5 bases, with 14 bases separating them. Partial CDR3 DNA: TGCAGTGCTAGGTCGGGTTTTCTCAACGAG. It specifies CSARSGFLNE. The complete CDR3 protein is CSARSGFLNEQYF.

At least ten counts were recorded for this clone. The read comes to an end 3 residues before the CDR3 does, leaving the germline J gene to fill in the end. The genes are TRBV9 and TRBJ2-3; D is unresolved. This CDR3 has 14 amino acids. The germline V and J ends were trimmed by 0 bases and 0 bases, with 5 bases remaining between them. Germline CDR1 SGDLS, CDR2 YYNGEE. CDR3 loop: CASSVGASTDTQYF. The CDR3 DNA, read in part, is TGTGCCAGCAGCGTAGGAGCTAGCACAGATACG.

This clone came up many times. The sequence runs out 3 residues before the end of the CDR3; the remainder is reconstructed from the germline J gene. This rearrangement joins TRBV14 to TRBJ2-2, with 11 bases aligning to TRBD1. This CDR3 contains 14 residues. Trimming took 6 bases from V and 4 from J; bases not matched to a gene: 1. The germline gives CDR1 SGHDN, CDR2 FVKESK. CDR3 DNA, as far as it was read: TGTGCCAGCAGGGGACAGGGGGTCACCGGGGAG. Amino acid sequence: CASRGQGVTGE. The complete CDR3 protein is CASRGQGVTGELFF.